This T cell receptor beta chain was sequenced in a study of control samples from healthy donors and cancer patients. Assay: immunoSEQ multiplex PCR; the TCRdb copy retains only in-frame clones and omits some. Here the sample spans 150,000 to 200,000 clones, nearly 90% being singletons. CDR1 is SGHTA, CDR2 FQGNSA, per germline. Trimming stripped 6 bases from V and 1 base from J, with 9 bases between. The CDR3 length is 13 residues. The chain has TRBV7-2 and TRBJ2-5; D gene ambiguous. The specimen was blood. The source of this sequence is a woman aged 50 to 65 in good health. CDR3 bases: TGTGCCAGCAGTCAGAGGCTCCAAGAGACCCAGTACTTC. This gives the protein CASSQRLQETQYF.